The 30 T cell receptor beta chains presented below share a single source sample, sequenced in a study of OX40 agonist ivuxolimab in advanced cancers. Assay used: immunoSEQ multiplex PCR; TCRdb lists only in-frame clones, some missing. The repertoire includes 55,000 to 65,000 clones, 92% of them detected once, and about a quarter sits in the top ten. Here the sequenced sample was CD4+ or CD8+ T cells sorted from blood, taken in a trial of the OX40 agonist ivuxolimab. The receptors here all came from an adult with an advanced solid tumor such as melanoma, head and neck, liver or kidney cancer.

Here the CDR3 DNA reads TGTGCCAGCAGCCCGCCGGGACAGGGGTTTCGGACTTCACCCCTCCACTTT. Translating it yields CASSPPGQGFRTSPLHF. The rearrangement uses TRBV5-5 and TRBJ1-6; 10 bases agree with TRBD1. CDR3 size: 17 residues. The V segment lost 4 bases and the J segment 9 bases; nucleotides outside the gene matches: 13. The V gene's germline CDR1 is SGHKS and CDR2 YYEKEE (reference sequence).

This clone was detected once. The gene calls are TRBV28 and TRBJ2-3, with a weak D call TRBD1 (5 bases). V was pared by 0 bases and J by 0 bases, with 19 bases between. This CDR3 contains 19 residues. From germline, CDR1 is MDHEN and CDR2 SYDVKM. The CDR3 sequence is CASSLCSQVNRSSTDTQYF. In nucleotides, the CDR3 is TGTGCCAGCAGTTTATGTTCCCAAGTGAACAGGTCTAGCACAGATACGCAGTATTTT.

The chain employs TRBV9 and TRBJ2-5; a weak D match, TRBD1 (5 bases). This CDR3 region has 15 residues. V gave up 0 bases and J gave up 0 bases, with 9 bases separating them. Per the germline V gene, CDR1 is SGDLS and CDR2 is YYNGEE. Here the CDR3 reads CASSVGQGHQETQYF. The CDR3 bases are TGTGCCAGCAGCGTAGGGCAGGGCCACCAAGAGACCCAGTACTTC.

V usage is TRBV28 and J usage is TRBJ1-6, with a possible D match to TRBD1 (5 bases). V lost 2 bases, J lost 3 bases, and 11 bases lay in between. The CDR3 has 16 amino acids. Germline CDR1 MDHEN, CDR2 SYDVKM. The CDR3 nucleotides are TGTGCCAGCAGTTTAGGAGACAGCTACTATAATTCACCCCTCCACTTT. This encodes CASSLGDSYYNSPLHF.

On this clone itself: The sample contains more than one DNA sequence encoding this CDR3. V gene TRBV30 combines with J gene TRBJ1-5; 9 nucleotides agree with TRBD1. This CDR3 is 14 amino acids long. Looked up from germline, CDR1 is GTSNPN and CDR2 is SVGIG (reference sequence). V shed 1 base, J shed 7 bases, and the junction held 5 bases outside the gene matches. The CDR3 spells CAWSGGTGRQPQHF. CDR3 in DNA: TGTGCCTGGAGTGGAGGGACAGGGAGACAGCCCCAGCATTTT.

V is TRBV2 and J is TRBJ2-1; 8 bases map to TRBD2. Germline V gene sequence: CDR1 SNHLY, CDR2 FYNNEI. The CDR3 consists of 16 residues. V lost 4 bases to trimming and J lost 0 bases; unmatched junction nucleotides: 5. The CDR3 spells CASSGREGVSYNEQFF. CDR3 bases: TGTGCCAGCAGTGGCCGGGAGGGGGTCTCCTACAATGAGCAGTTCTTC.

V and J are TRBV4-2 and TRBJ1-5; 8 bases align to TRBD1. From germline, CDR1 is LGHNA and CDR2 YNFKEQ. The V segment lost 1 base and the J segment 4 bases; nucleotides outside the gene matches: 0. The CDR3 is 14 amino acids. The CDR3 reads CASSQGQGNQPQHF. For the CDR3, the DNA is TGTGCCAGCAGCCAAGGACAGGGGAATCAGCCCCAGCATTTT.

The chain recombines TRBV4-3 with TRBJ2-1; 12 bases map to TRBD2. V was clipped by 9 bases and J by 4 bases; unmatched bases: 4. The CDR3 runs 14 residues. CDR1 is LGHNA and CDR2 is YSLEER in the germline V gene. CDR3 amino acids: CASSLAGGYNEQFF. The CDR3 nucleotides are TGCGCCAGTAGTCTAGCGGGGGGGTACAATGAGCAGTTCTTC.

This clone occurred once. The J gene is TRBJ2-5, the V gene TRBV27, with no clear D. The CDR3 extends over 12 amino acids. The germline V gene encodes CDR1 MNHEY and CDR2 SMNVEV (reference sequence). The V end was cut by 3 bases, the J end by 2 bases, with 4 bases between. Here the CDR3 DNA reads TGTGCCAGCAGTTTCCGACAAGAGACCCAGTACTTC. It yields the protein CASSFRQETQYF.

The chain employs TRBV28 and TRBJ1-3; no clear D. There are 18 residues in the CDR3. Per the germline V gene, CDR1 is MDHEN and CDR2 is SYDVKM. Trimming removed 2 bases at V and 0 bases at J, with 17 bases between. In nucleotides, the CDR3 is TGTGCCAGCAGTTTACCGGGCAGGTCGTGGCTCTCTGGAAACACCATATATTTT. It is translated as CASSLPGRSWLSGNTIYF.

V is TRBV28 and J is TRBJ1-2, with D possibly matching TRBD1 (5 bases). V lost 9 bases and J 7 bases, leaving 24 bases between the germline ends. The V gene's germline CDR1 is MDHEN and CDR2 SYDVKM. The CDR3 loop spans 15 amino acids. The CDR3 nucleotides read TGTGCCAGTACTCCGGGGCAACTCTCCATGTCTGGCTACACCTTC. This translates into CASTPGQLSMSGYTF.

The chain links TRBV11-2 to TRBJ2-3, with 8 bases aligning to TRBD2. With 5 bases clipped from V and 4 bases from J, the junction kept 5 bases outside the gene matches. The CDR3 has 14 amino acids. The germline CDR1 and CDR2 sequences are SGHAT and FQNNGV. In DNA, the CDR3 is TGTGCCAGCAGCCCACTAGCGGCGGCAGATACGCAGTATTTT. Its protein is CASSPLAAADTQYF.

The chain links TRBV11-2 to TRBJ1-2; D is possibly TRBD1 (6 bases). The germline V gene has CDR1 SGHAT and CDR2 FQNNGV. Trimming shortened V by 1 base and J by 3 bases, and 6 bases separated the two germline ends. The CDR3 runs 13 residues. The CDR3, as DNA: TGTGCCAGCAGCTTAGCAGGGGACTATGGCTACACCTTC. Translating gives CASSLAGDYGYTF.

The CDR3 protein is CASSPSLSVYGYTF. For the CDR3, the DNA is TGTGCCAGCAGCCCCAGTCTATCGGTCTATGGCTACACCTTC. This sequence joins TRBV7-9 and TRBJ1-2; D unresolved. Trimming pared 5 bases from V and 4 bases from J, leaving 14 bases between. The CDR3 contains 14 residues. CDR1 SEHNR and CDR2 FQNEAQ come from the germline V gene (reference sequence).

The chain uses TRBV9 and TRBJ2-1; the match to TRBD2 covers 10 bases. This CDR3 contains 16 residues. Germline assignment: CDR1 SGDLS and CDR2 YYNGEE. Trimming cost V 3 bases and J 6 bases; bases outside gene matches: 9. The CDR3 coding sequence is TGTGCCAGCAGCGATTCAGCGGGAGGGCCGATCAATGAGCAGTTCTTC. Protein sequence: CASSDSAGGPINEQFF.

The genes are TRBV9 and TRBJ2-4; 7 bases are shared with TRBD2. Unmatched junction bases numbered 6, after V lost 3 bases and J lost 0 bases. The germline V gene encodes CDR1 SGDLS and CDR2 YYNGEE. The CDR3 runs to 16 residues. CDR3 residues: CASSAHSGVAKNIQYF. Here the CDR3 DNA reads TGTGCCAGCAGCGCCCACAGCGGGGTAGCCAAAAACATTCAGTACTTC.

The V and J genes are TRBV28 and TRBJ1-5, with no clear D. There are 15 residues in the CDR3. Germline CDR1 is MDHEN and CDR2 is SYDVKM. V lost 5 bases and J 2 bases, leaving 13 bases between the germline ends. CDR3 protein: CASSPGYAGNQPQHF. CDR3 nucleotide sequence: TGTGCCAGCAGTCCTGGGTATGCGGGCAATCAGCCCCAGCATTTT.

The V call is TRBV4-1, the J call TRBJ2-5; 8 bases align to TRBD1. Trimming at V came to 4 bases and at J to 0 bases, leaving 7 bases not matched to a gene. Germline-derived CDR1 and CDR2 are MGHRA and YSYEKL. The CDR3 covers 16 residues. CDR3 sequence (DNA): TGCGCCAGCAGCCCGTGGACAGGGTTGTACCAAGAGACCCAGTACTTC. It codes for CASSPWTGLYQETQYF.

The CDR3: CASIDGILDEQYF. In nucleotides, the CDR3 is TGTGCCAGCATCGACGGGATTCTGGACGAGCAGTACTTC. The rearrangement joins TRBV28 to TRBJ2-7; possible D gene TRBD2, 5 bases. Looked up from germline, CDR1 is MDHEN and CDR2 is SYDVKM. The V end was cut by 7 bases, the J end by 5 bases, with 15 bases between. The length of the CDR3 is 13 residues.

The chain is built from TRBV20-1 and TRBJ2-3; the D is unclear. Trimming pared 7 bases from V and 5 bases from J, leaving 7 bases between. The CDR3 extends over 10 amino acids. CDR1 and CDR2 from the germline V gene are DFQATT and SNEGSKA (reference sequence). CDR3 bases: TGCAGTGGAGTCATAGATACGCAGTATTTT. Translation: CSGVIDTQYF.

This clone was observed once. This chain links TRBV6-5 with TRBJ2-3; 7 nucleotides align to TRBD1. The germline V gene encodes CDR1 MNHEY and CDR2 SVGAGI. There are 14 residues in the CDR3. Unmatched junction bases numbered 5, after V lost 5 bases and J lost 3 bases. Written as DNA, the CDR3 is TGTGCCAGCAGTCAGGGGGTAGGAACAGATACGCAGTATTTT. Translated, it gives CASSQGVGTDTQYF.

The V and J genes are TRBV6-5 and TRBJ2-7; D gene unclear. Germline values: CDR1 MNHEY, CDR2 SVGAGI. V gave up 8 bases and J gave up 3 bases, with 17 bases separating them. The CDR3 is made up of 14 amino acids. The CDR3 sequence is CASSQYQAGYEQYV. The CDR3 nucleotides read TGTGCCAGCTCCCAGTACCAGGCCGGCTACGAGCAGTACGTC.

The chain uses TRBV28 and TRBJ1-1, with D unresolved. Deletions cut 8 bases from V and 3 bases from J, with 7 bases between. The CDR3 runs 11 residues. Germline V CDR1 and CDR2: MDHEN, SYDVKM. The CDR3: CASLVDTEAFF. CDR3 DNA sequence: TGTGCCAGCCTCGTGGACACTGAAGCTTTCTTT.

This clone was seen more than once but under ten times. J is TRBJ2-7 and V is TRBV10-1; D unresolved. Trimming pared 6 bases from V and 3 bases from J, leaving 3 bases between. This CDR3 has 10 amino acids. Germline CDR1 and CDR2: WNHNN and SYGVQD (reference sequence). The CDR3 nucleotides read TGCGCCAGCAGGGACTACGAGCAGTACGTC. Protein: CASRDYEQYV.

The chain uses TRBV27 and TRBJ1-1; no clear D. V gave up 2 bases and J gave up 1 base, with 8 bases separating them. This CDR3 comprises 14 residues. Germline CDR1 reads MNHEY; CDR2 reads SMNVEV (reference sequence). CDR3 in DNA: TGTGCCAGCAGTTTAATTGGGTCGAACACTGAAGCTTTCTTT. As protein: CASSLIGSNTEAFF.

The V call is TRBV6-6, the J call TRBJ2-2; possible D gene TRBD1, 7 bases. The V end lost 10 bases, the J end lost 7 bases, and 16 bases lay between the germline ends. The CDR3 spans 13 residues. Germline CDR1 reads MNHNY; CDR2 reads SVGAGI (reference sequence). The CDR3: CATRGENGGELFF. CDR3 nucleotide sequence: TGTGCCACCAGGGGGGAGAACGGCGGGGAGCTGTTTTTT.

A few counts support this clone. The CDR3 region has the DNA TGTGCCAGCAGTTTATTACACTCCCGGGACGGCCCCTACGAGCAGTACTTC. This gives the protein CASSLLHSRDGPYEQYF. The chain is built from TRBV27 and TRBJ2-7, with D perhaps assigned TRBD1 or TRBD2 (5 bases each). Germline CDR1 is MNHEY and CDR2 is SMNVEV (reference sequence). Trimming took 1 base from V and 2 from J, leaving 18 bases between them. The CDR3 covers 17 residues.

The V gene is TRBV13, the J gene TRBJ1-1; no firm D call. Trimming pared 1 base from V and 4 bases from J, leaving 7 bases between. Germline CDR1 is PRHDT and CDR2 is FYEKMQ (reference sequence). The CDR3 runs to 13 residues. The CDR3 coding sequence is TGTGCCAGCAGCTTAGCCCACCGCACTGAAGCTTTCTTT. Protein: CASSLAHRTEAFF.

This clone was found once. This chain joins TRBV28 and TRBJ1-3, with D uncertain. CDR1 and CDR2 (germline): MDHEN, SYDVKM. The CDR3 is made up of 15 amino acids. Trimming removed 3 bases from V and 4 bases from J, with 13 bases in between. The CDR3 loop is CASSFEDLSGNTIYF. CDR3 DNA: TGTGCCAGCAGTTTTGAGGACTTGAGCGGAAACACCATATATTTT. Looking up the rest from reference TRBV28 and TRBJ1-3 gives the full variable domain: DVKVTQSSRYLVKRTGEKVFLECVQDMDHENMFWYRQDPGLGLRLIYFSYDVKMKEKGDIPEGYSVSREKKERFSLILESASTNQTSMYLCASSFEDLSGNTIYFGEGSWLTVV.

This clone was observed a single time. The chain links TRBV6-6 to TRBJ2-3, with D hard to call. The germline gives CDR1 MNHNY, CDR2 SVGAGI (reference sequence). V lost 7 bases and J lost 4, with 6 bases in between. The length of the CDR3 is 11 residues. The CDR3 bases are TGTGCCAGCACCCCCTCAGATACGCAGTATTTT. It encodes CASTPSDTQYF.